This is a list of T cell receptor beta chains from one sample in a study of CD8 T cells in ankylosing spondylitis. TCRdb re-analysed the 5' RACE reads in MiXCR, keeping a single row per CDR3 protein. The data hold 250,000 or so distinct CDR3 sequences, with more than 20% observed a single time. What was sequenced was blood, either unsorted or a sorted T cell fraction (not recorded which). These receptors all stem from a male donor with ankylosing spondylitis or in good health (not recorded which). The CDR3 runs from the conserved cysteine through the conserved F or W. A D gene is named only where the DNA matches it firmly. Where a row states a size, it is once, few, many or the class of an expanded clone; other rows omit it.

j_gene: TRBJ2-1
abundance: few
v_gene: TRBV6-5
d_gene: -
CDR3aa: CASSFAIQGPSYNEQFF

j_gene: TRBJ2-6
abundance: -
v_gene: TRBV12-3/TRBV12-4
d_gene: TRBD1
CDR3aa: CASSRTTGVGANVLTF

j_gene: TRBJ2-3
abundance: few
v_gene: TRBV7-6
d_gene: -
CDR3aa: CASSSGPQQDTQYF

j_gene: TRBJ2-1
abundance: -
v_gene: TRBV2
d_gene: -
CDR3aa: CASSESALTYNEQFF

j_gene: TRBJ1-2
abundance: -
v_gene: TRBV5-1
d_gene: TRBD1
CDR3aa: CASSQTGQATYGYTF

j_gene: TRBJ1-5
abundance: -
v_gene: TRBV7-8
d_gene: -
CDR3aa: CASSLGGANQPQHF

j_gene: TRBJ2-3
abundance: -
v_gene: TRBV5-4
d_gene: TRBD1
CDR3aa: CASSLDRDRSTDTQYF

j_gene: TRBJ1-1
abundance: -
v_gene: TRBV2
d_gene: -
CDR3aa: CASSVSRNTEAFF

j_gene: TRBJ2-4
abundance: many
v_gene: TRBV7-8
d_gene: -
CDR3aa: CASSLGGPGSQGNIQYF

j_gene: TRBJ2-2
abundance: -
v_gene: TRBV5-6
d_gene: TRBD2
CDR3aa: CASVEPIAGGPGELFF

j_gene: TRBJ2-5
abundance: many
v_gene: TRBV7-8
d_gene: -
CDR3aa: CASSTRGSGTQYF

j_gene: TRBJ2-3
abundance: many
v_gene: TRBV20-1
d_gene: -
CDR3aa: CSPTRGTDTQYF

j_gene: TRBJ2-5
abundance: many
v_gene: TRBV11-2
d_gene: -
CDR3aa: CASSLDMETQYF

j_gene: TRBJ2-5
abundance: -
v_gene: TRBV29-1
d_gene: -
CDR3aa: CSVEEGTRETQYF

j_gene: TRBJ1-5
abundance: many
v_gene: TRBV28
d_gene: -
CDR3aa: CASIVGADQPQHF

j_gene: TRBJ2-4
abundance: many
v_gene: TRBV7-2
d_gene: TRBD2
CDR3aa: CASSLGGGPAKNIQYF

j_gene: TRBJ2-7
abundance: many
v_gene: TRBV7-9
d_gene: -
CDR3aa: CASSRAGPYEQYF

j_gene: TRBJ2-1
abundance: -
v_gene: TRBV10-3
d_gene: -
CDR3aa: CAISEGSAIDEQFF

j_gene: TRBJ2-3
abundance: few
v_gene: TRBV20-1
d_gene: TRBD2
CDR3aa: CSAGRLATDTQYF

j_gene: TRBJ1-2
abundance: many
v_gene: TRBV20-1
d_gene: TRBD1
CDR3aa: CSAQQGAMVGYTF

j_gene: TRBJ2-4
abundance: -
v_gene: TRBV6-2/TRBV6-3
d_gene: -
CDR3aa: CASRFRALGAKNIQYF

j_gene: TRBJ2-1
abundance: many
v_gene: TRBV20-1
d_gene: TRBD2
CDR3aa: CSARHLAGGPFNEQFF

j_gene: TRBJ2-7
abundance: few
v_gene: TRBV29-1
d_gene: TRBD1
CDR3aa: CSPGQGPYEQYF

j_gene: TRBJ1-6
abundance: -
v_gene: TRBV20-1
d_gene: TRBD1
CDR3aa: CSAVGGAGGALSNSPLHF

j_gene: TRBJ2-7
abundance: -
v_gene: TRBV20-1
d_gene: -
CDR3aa: CSARGGASSIYEQYF

j_gene: TRBJ2-7
abundance: many
v_gene: TRBV7-9
d_gene: -
CDR3aa: CASTRDGTDAQYF

j_gene: TRBJ1-2
abundance: many
v_gene: TRBV3-1
d_gene: TRBD1
CDR3aa: CASSPPGQGSGYGYTF

j_gene: TRBJ2-7
abundance: -
v_gene: TRBV13
d_gene: TRBD1
CDR3aa: CASRPRGTGLGEQYF

j_gene: TRBJ2-1
abundance: many
v_gene: TRBV29-1
d_gene: -
CDR3aa: CSVRGYTMLEQFF

j_gene: TRBJ2-3
abundance: -
v_gene: TRBV6-1
d_gene: -
CDR3aa: CASRTPVPDTQYF

j_gene: TRBJ2-1
abundance: few
v_gene: TRBV5-5
d_gene: -
CDR3aa: CASSAASYYNEQFF